These T cell receptor beta chains were read from a single sample in a study of STAT3 mutations in large granular lymphocyte leukemia. Clones were read by immunoSEQ multiplex PCR, and TCRdb kept only the in-frame ones, dropping some. The profile shows about 7,700 clones, roughly three quarters of them singletons. Sequenced: peripheral blood mononuclear cells. The receptor source for this set is a woman aged 40 to 50 with T-cell large granular lymphocyte leukemia. Some clones in this sample may be carry-over from other donors' samples. Each CDR3 is given with its conserved first and last residue. A D gene is named only where the DNA matches it firmly. The size field is filled for only some rows; it gives once, few, many or a size class.

j_gene: TRBJ1-2
abundance: .
v_gene: TRBV6-1
d_gene: .
CDR3aa: CASMRFNYGYTF
CDR3nt: TGTGCCAGCATGCGGTTTAACTATGGCTACACCTTC

j_gene: TRBJ1-2
abundance: .
v_gene: TRBV4-2
d_gene: .
CDR3aa: CASSQNLQGRTNYGYTF
CDR3nt: TGTGCCAGCAGCCAAAACCTGCAGGGGCGAACTAACTATGGCTACACCTTC

j_gene: TRBJ2-7
abundance: .
v_gene: TRBV5-1
d_gene: TRBD1
CDR3aa: CASSITGGTSYEQYF
CDR3nt: TGCGCCAGCAGCATAACAGGGGGAACTAGCTACGAGCAGTACTTC

j_gene: TRBJ2-1
abundance: .
v_gene: TRBV18
d_gene: TRBD2
CDR3aa: CASSRTSGNNEQFF
CDR3nt: TGTGCCAGCTCACGAACTAGCGGCAACAATGAGCAGTTCTTC

j_gene: TRBJ2-7
abundance: .
v_gene: TRBV7-2
d_gene: .
CDR3aa: CASSLGRATYEQYF
CDR3nt: TGTGCCAGCAGCTTAGGTCGGGCAACCTACGAGCAGTACTTC

j_gene: TRBJ1-2
abundance: .
v_gene: TRBV5-1
d_gene: TRBD1
CDR3aa: CASSSTGTGAPHYGYTF
CDR3nt: TGCGCCAGCAGCTCCACCGGGACAGGGGCCCCCCACTATGGCTACACCTTC

j_gene: TRBJ1-5
abundance: .
v_gene: TRBV12-2
d_gene: .
CDR3aa: CASRSDRVGGDNQPQHF
CDR3nt: TGTGCAAGTCGCTCAGACCGGGTGGGGGGTGACAATCAGCCCCAGCATTTT

j_gene: TRBJ2-5
abundance: .
v_gene: TRBV30
d_gene: .
CDR3aa: CAWSVSTRRMRETQYF
CDR3nt: TGTGCCTGGAGTGTAAGTACTCGTAGGATGAGAGAGACCCAGTACTTC

j_gene: TRBJ2-4
abundance: few
v_gene: TRBV4-2
d_gene: .
CDR3aa: CASSQEGVPGNIQYF
CDR3nt: TGTGCCAGCAGCCAAGAAGGGGTCCCTGGAAACATTCAGTACTTC

j_gene: TRBJ2-5
abundance: .
v_gene: TRBV30
d_gene: .
CDR3aa: CAWSVEFLQTQYF
CDR3nt: TGTGCCTGGAGTGTCGAGTTCTTGCAGACCCAGTACTTC

j_gene: TRBJ2-5
abundance: .
v_gene: TRBV18
d_gene: .
CDR3aa: CASSPDQETQYF
CDR3nt: TGTGCCAGCTCACCCGACCAAGAGACCCAGTACTTC

j_gene: TRBJ1-6
abundance: .
v_gene: TRBV5-1
d_gene: TRBD1
CDR3aa: CASSQDRSNSPLHF
CDR3nt: TGCGCCAGCAGCCAGGACAGGAGTAATTCACCCCTCCACTTT

j_gene: TRBJ1-2
abundance: .
v_gene: TRBV7-9
d_gene: .
CDR3aa: CASSSGPSPYGYTF
CDR3nt: TGTGCCAGCAGCTCGGGACCGTCCCCTTATGGCTACACCTTC

j_gene: TRBJ1-1
abundance: .
v_gene: TRBV30
d_gene: .
CDR3aa: CAWSVQGNTEAFF
CDR3nt: TGTGCCTGGAGTGTACAAGGGAACACTGAAGCTTTCTTT

j_gene: TRBJ1-5
abundance: .
v_gene: TRBV6-5
d_gene: .
CDR3aa: CASSSDGGNQPQHF
CDR3nt: TGTGCCAGCAGTTCCGACGGTGGCAATCAGCCCCAGCATTTT

j_gene: TRBJ1-2
abundance: .
v_gene: TRBV28
d_gene: .
CDR3aa: CASSTGGGRYGYTF
CDR3nt: TGTGCCAGCAGCACAGGCGGGGGGCGGTATGGCTACACCTTC

j_gene: TRBJ1-2
abundance: .
v_gene: TRBV5-1
d_gene: .
CDR3aa: CASSRQAPHGYTF
CDR3nt: TGCGCCAGCAGCCGACAGGCTCCGCATGGCTACACCTTC

j_gene: TRBJ2-7
abundance: .
v_gene: TRBV29-1
d_gene: .
CDR3aa: CSVQQGGEQYF
CDR3nt: TGCAGCGTTCAACAGGGCGGCGAGCAGTACTTC

j_gene: TRBJ1-2
abundance: .
v_gene: TRBV5-4
d_gene: .
CDR3aa: CASSLEGFEFYTF
CDR3nt: TGTGCCAGCAGCTTGGAAGGGTTTGAATTCTACACCTTC

j_gene: TRBJ2-3
abundance: .
v_gene: TRBV5-1
d_gene: .
CDR3aa: CASSSSRSPSTDTQYF
CDR3nt: TGCGCCAGCAGCTCCTCGAGGTCACCGAGCACAGATACGCAGTATTTT

j_gene: TRBJ2-5
abundance: .
v_gene: TRBV18
d_gene: TRBD2
CDR3aa: CASSPPTSGSWETQYF
CDR3nt: TGTGCCAGCTCACCACCTACTAGCGGGAGTTGGGAGACCCAGTACTTC

j_gene: TRBJ2-7
abundance: .
v_gene: TRBV5-1
d_gene: TRBD1
CDR3aa: CASSDRGPREQYF
CDR3nt: TGCGCCAGCAGCGACAGGGGGCCTAGAGAGCAGTACTTC

j_gene: TRBJ2-7
abundance: .
v_gene: TRBV19
d_gene: .
CDR3aa: CASSADSSYEQYF
CDR3nt: TGTGCCAGTAGTGCAGACAGCTCCTACGAGCAGTACTTC

j_gene: TRBJ1-4
abundance: .
v_gene: TRBV5-1
d_gene: TRBD1
CDR3aa: CASSTGQGDEKLFF
CDR3nt: TGCGCCAGCAGCACGGGACAGGGGGATGAAAAACTGTTTTTT

j_gene: TRBJ1-2
abundance: .
v_gene: TRBV5-1
d_gene: TRBD1
CDR3aa: CASSLGDRNYGYTF
CDR3nt: TGCGCCAGCAGCTTGGGGGACAGAAACTATGGCTACACCTTC

j_gene: TRBJ1-6
abundance: .
v_gene: TRBV27
d_gene: .
CDR3aa: CASSLVWDLPSALHF
CDR3nt: TGTGCCAGCAGTTTAGTTTGGGATCTCCCTTCTGCCCTCCACTTT

j_gene: TRBJ1-3
abundance: few
v_gene: TRBV5-1
d_gene: .
CDR3aa: CASTGDGNTIYF
CDR3nt: TGCGCCAGCACGGGGGATGGAAACACCATATATTTT

j_gene: TRBJ2-7
abundance: .
v_gene: TRBV2
d_gene: TRBD2
CDR3aa: CASSVGGGAREQYF
CDR3nt: TGTGCCAGCAGTGTTGGCGGGGGGGCGAGGGAGCAGTACTTC

j_gene: TRBJ2-1
abundance: .
v_gene: TRBV5-8
d_gene: .
CDR3aa: CASSSLEQFF
CDR3nt: TGTGCCAGCAGCTCGCTTGAGCAGTTCTTC

j_gene: TRBJ2-3
abundance: once
v_gene: TRBV5-4
d_gene: TRBD2
CDR3aa: CASSPGGAGGTDTQYF
CDR3nt: TGTGCCAGCAGCCCGGGAGGGGCAGGGGGCACAGATACGCAGTATTTT

j_gene: TRBJ1-5
abundance: .
v_gene: TRBV5-1
d_gene: .
CDR3aa: CASSSQGRQRNQPQHF
CDR3nt: TGCGCCAGCAGCTCACAAGGGAGACAGAGGAATCAGCCCCAGCATTTT

j_gene: TRBJ1-5
abundance: .
v_gene: TRBV5-1
d_gene: .
CDR3aa: CASSLGTINQPQHF
CDR3nt: TGCGCCAGCAGCTTGGGGACAATCAATCAGCCCCAGCATTTT

j_gene: TRBJ1-5
abundance: .
v_gene: TRBV29-1
d_gene: .
CDR3aa: CSVSRASNQPQHF
CDR3nt: TGCAGCGTTAGCAGGGCGAGCAATCAGCCCCAGCATTTT

j_gene: TRBJ1-1
abundance: few
v_gene: TRBV30
d_gene: .
CDR3aa: CAWKRVMRNTEAFF
CDR3nt: TGTGCCTGGAAACGTGTGATGAGGAACACTGAAGCTTTCTTT

j_gene: TRBJ1-2
abundance: .
v_gene: TRBV7-9
d_gene: .
CDR3aa: CASSPRAGGSSYANYGYTF
CDR3nt: TGTGCCAGCAGCCCCCGGGCGGGAGGCTCTAGCTACGCTAACTATGGCTACACCTTC

j_gene: TRBJ2-7
abundance: .
v_gene: TRBV30
d_gene: .
CDR3aa: CAWKSSGPHEQYF
CDR3nt: TGTGCCTGGAAGTCGTCAGGGCCCCACGAGCAGTACTTC

j_gene: TRBJ1-5
abundance: .
v_gene: TRBV27
d_gene: .
CDR3aa: CASSLSAGIQPQHF
CDR3nt: TGTGCCAGCAGTTTATCGGCAGGGATTCAGCCCCAGCATTTT

j_gene: TRBJ1-2
abundance: .
v_gene: TRBV5-4
d_gene: .
CDR3aa: CASSFPWMSGGYTF
CDR3nt: TGTGCCAGCAGCTTTCCCTGGATGTCGGGTGGCTACACCTTC

j_gene: TRBJ1-1
abundance: .
v_gene: TRBV18
d_gene: .
CDR3aa: CASSPGENTEAFF
CDR3nt: TGTGCCAGCTCACCCGGGGAGAACACTGAAGCTTTCTTT

j_gene: TRBJ2-5
abundance: .
v_gene: TRBV5-1
d_gene: TRBD1
CDR3aa: CASSWTGGETQYF
CDR3nt: TGCGCCAGCAGCTGGACAGGGGGGGAGACCCAGTACTTC

j_gene: TRBJ1-6
abundance: .
v_gene: TRBV11-2
d_gene: .
CDR3aa: CASSLSLRNSPLHF
CDR3nt: TGTGCCAGCAGCTTATCACTGAGGAATTCACCCCTCCACTTT

j_gene: TRBJ2-3
abundance: .
v_gene: TRBV9
d_gene: TRBD2
CDR3aa: CASSERGLAGVATDTQYF
CDR3nt: TGTGCCAGCAGCGAACGAGGACTAGCGGGGGTGGCCACAGATACGCAGTATTTT

j_gene: TRBJ1-1
abundance: once
v_gene: TRBV7-9
d_gene: .
CDR3aa: CASSRLDGSTEAFF
CDR3nt: TGTGCCAGCAGCCGCCTGGACGGCTCCACTGAAGCTTTCTTT

j_gene: TRBJ1-1
abundance: .
v_gene: TRBV30
d_gene: TRBD1
CDR3aa: CAWSPQGASTEAFF
CDR3nt: TGTGCCTGGAGTCCTCAGGGGGCTTCCACTGAAGCTTTCTTT

j_gene: TRBJ2-7
abundance: .
v_gene: TRBV25-1
d_gene: .
CDR3aa: CASSDPPDEGWNEQYF
CDR3nt: TGTGCCAGCAGTGACCCCCCCGACGAAGGGTGGAACGAGCAGTACTTC